One TCR beta chain is described in this entry. All recovered Cohort 3 donors got two negative PCRs, got clearance, or saw symptom resolution. The sample comes from a study of blood T cell repertoires in COVID-19. Study-level background: From T cells, B-cell-depleted T cells, or PBMCs came the material, which was cDNA or gDNA.

V was clipped by 5 bases and J by 1 base; unmatched bases: 7. Germline V CDR1 and CDR2: PRHDT, FYEKMQ (reference sequence). This CDR3 is 16 amino acids long. As handled by the study authors: Reference gene primer amplification gave estimated nucleated cell counts. TCRdb keeps only in-frame clones here, not all; method: immunoSEQ multiplex PCR. The V and J calls and the clone size are those of that table, but D and trimming were determined from the DNA. The sample holds 260,000 or so clones; under 90% are singletons and the top ten take about a sixth. The clonotype was recovered from a man aged 18 to 35 who had recovered from COVID-19. V and J are TRBV13 and TRBJ2-2; 7 nucleotides agree with TRBD1. Sequencing used PBMCs or T cells enriched from blood (not recorded which). In DNA form, the CDR3 reads TGTGCCAGCAGCATCTTGGGACAGTTGAACACCGGGGAGCTGTTTTTT. Translating gives CASSILGQLNTGELFF.